This entry is about one TCR beta chain. Its antigen is as yet unknown. V lost 5 bases to trimming and J lost 3 bases, with 16 bases between them. This CDR3 spans 15 amino acids. Germline loops: CDR1 SEHNR, CDR2 FQNEAQ (reference sequence). This sample is drawn from a study of cytomegalovirus exposure and HLA in healthy donors. For the study at large: Earlier sequencing of approximately 180 million T cells yielded around 100 million unique TCR beta sequences. Study-wide results and limits: An assumption of roughly uniform sequencing depth across donors underlay the presence/absence analyses. The study designated about 160 TCR beta chains cytomegalovirus-associated.

The PCR had 60 Vbeta and 13 Jbeta primers. Clones were read by immunoSEQ multiplex PCR, and TCRdb kept only the in-frame ones, dropping some. Of roughly 200,000 clones in the sample, around 77% are singletons; the top ten hold 2% to 2.5%. The gene calls are TRBV7-9 and TRBJ1-1; a possible D gene is TRBD1 (6 bases). This sequence was found in a man in his sixties in good health and CMV-seronegative. The sequencing sample was made of PBMCs. CDR3 sequence (DNA): TGTGCCAGCAGCAAGGACAGTGGGGCGCACACTGAAGCTTTCTTT. This codes for CASSKDSGAHTEAFF.